This TCR beta chain appears in the sequencing data of a study of monozygotic twins with inflammatory bowel disease. This CDR3 has 14 residues. Germline V gives CDR1 SGHKS, CDR2 YYEKEE (reference sequence). From roughly 4,000 ng of total RNA, each TCR library was prepared. Each of TCRalpha and TCRbeta cDNA went through two nested PCRs, lasting approximately 17 and 9 cycles. TCRdb reanalyzed the 5' RACE reads and collapses them to one entry per CDR3 protein, without DNA. This sample contains some 400,000 distinct CDR3 sequences. Overall study findings and caveats: Diversity of TCRbeta measured by inverse Simpson was lower in IBD patients than in healthy co-twins.

For this clonotype: Its antigen is as yet unknown.

The TCR originated in a human donor with ulcerative colitis or Crohn's disease, or a healthy co-twin of an affected twin (not recorded which). The sample comprised blood. The gene calls are TRBV5-5 and TRBJ1-2; no DNA is available, so the TRBD1 call from TCRdb remains unchecked. The CDR3 sequence is CASSLTSGGYGYTF.